This is a list of T cell receptor beta chains from one sample in a study of control samples from healthy donors and cancer patients. The data were produced by immunoSEQ multiplex PCR, yet TCRdb's version contains in-frame clones alone and is incomplete. The data contain about 63,000 clones, 70% to 90% of them singletons. What was sequenced was blood. These receptors came from a man aged 40-50 years in good health. The CDR3 runs from the conserved cysteine through the conserved F or W. A D gene is named only where the DNA matches it firmly. Expanded clones are given a class, and other clones once, few, many or no size at all.

clone_size j_call v_call d_call cdr3_nt cdr3_aa
. TRBJ1-2 TRBV7-8 TRBD1 TGTGCCAGCAGACGCCAGCCGGGACAGCAATATGGCTACACCTTC CASRRQPGQQYGYTF
. TRBJ2-5 TRBV6-6 TRBD2 TGTGCCAGCAACCAGCGGGAACAAGAGACCCAGTACTTC CASNQREQETQYF
few TRBJ1-6 TRBV2 TRBD1 TGTGCCAGCAGACACGGGACAGGAGGGAATTCACCCCTCCACTTT CASRHGTGGNSPLHF
. TRBJ1-3 TRBV4-1 TRBD1 TGCGCCAGCAGCCAAGTCATGGACAGGCTATCTGGAAACACCATATATTTT CASSQVMDRLSGNTIYF
few TRBJ1-1 TRBV9 . TGTGCCAGCAGCCGAACTATTTCGAGGACAGTGAACACTGAAGCTTTCTTT CASSRTISRTVNTEAFF
. TRBJ2-5 TRBV19 TRBD2 TGTGCCAGTACCCCGTCAAGCGGGGGGGCCGGGACCCAGTACTTC CASTPSSGGAGTQYF
. TRBJ2-7 TRBV11-3 . TGTGCCAGCAGCTTTCATGCCAGGAACGAGCAGTACTTC CASSFHARNEQYF
. TRBJ2-2 TRBV11-2 . TGTGCCAGCAGCATTCCTCGAGGGTTGCACACCGGGGAGCTGTTTTTT CASSIPRGLHTGELFF
. TRBJ2-7 TRBV7-2 TRBD1 TGTGCCAGCCTATCTGAACCGGCGGACAGGCTAATACCCTACGAGCAGTACTTC CASLSEPADRLIPYEQYF
few TRBJ1-5 TRBV5-1 TRBD1 TGCGCCAGCAGCTTGGTGGGACAGGAAAATCAGCCCCAGCATTTT CASSLVGQENQPQHF
. TRBJ2-1 TRBV10-2 . TGCGCCAGCAGTGAGACGGCGCCCAGCTCCTACAATGAGCAGTTCTTC CASSETAPSSYNEQFF
. TRBJ1-4 TRBV30 . TGTGCCTGGCGAAGGGACGGCCCGGAAAAACTGTTTTTT CAWRRDGPEKLFF
. TRBJ1-3 TRBV6-1 . TGTGCCAGCAGTGCCACAGGATACCAGATTGGAAACACCATATATTTT CASSATGYQIGNTIYF
. TRBJ2-5 TRBV7-9 TRBD1 TGTGCCAGCAGACAAAGGGGGCTTGGCCAAGAGACCCAGTACTTC CASRQRGLGQETQYF
. TRBJ2-7 TRBV5-5 . TGTGCCAGCAGCTTATCGGGCTACGAGCAGTACTTC CASSLSGYEQYF
. TRBJ1-2 TRBV19 . TGTGCCAGTAGGACCTCGATGGGCTACACCTTC CASRTSMGYTF
once TRBJ2-7 TRBV5-6 . TGTGCCAGCAGCTTGGTTAGGCGGGCCCGGGCCTACGAGCAGTACTTC CASSLVRRARAYEQYF
. TRBJ1-1 TRBV5-1 . TGCGCCAGCAGCTTACTTTCTGGGGGGGAAGCTTTCTTT CASSLLSGGEAFF
once TRBJ1-1 TRBV5-1 . TGCGCCAGCAGCTTGTTGCAGGGGAACACTGAAGCTTTCTTT CASSLLQGNTEAFF
. TRBJ2-7 TRBV5-6 . TGTGCCAGCAGCTTGGGGGGAGGACTCTCCTACGAGCAGTACTTC CASSLGGGLSYEQYF
. TRBJ2-3 TRBV5-1 TRBD2 TGCGCCAGCAGCTTGGCATTGGGACTAGCGGGAGGCACAGATACGCAGTATTTT CASSLALGLAGGTDTQYF
. TRBJ1-2 TRBV28 . TGTGCCAGCAGAGGCGCTGGGGGCGGGAACTATGGCTACACCTTC CASRGAGGGNYGYTF
. TRBJ1-2 TRBV14 . TGTGCCAGCAGCCAAATGATAGGGGAAGGCGGCTACACCTTC CASSQMIGEGGYTF
. TRBJ2-7 TRBV4-3 TRBD1 TGCGCCAGCAGCCTCAGGACAGGGGAACTGGGAGAGCAGTACTTC CASSLRTGELGEQYF
. TRBJ2-1 TRBV27 TRBD2 TGTGCCAGCTTGAATTTAGCGGGAGGCTCCTACAATGAGCAGTTCTTC CASLNLAGGSYNEQFF
. TRBJ2-3 TRBV2 . TGTGCCAGCAGCCCCGGGGGCCGCACAGATACGCAGTATTTT CASSPGGRTDTQYF
. TRBJ1-1 TRBV27 . TGTGCCAGCAGTTTATCTCGACGGAACACTGAAGCTTTCTTT CASSLSRRNTEAFF
. TRBJ2-3 TRBV11-2 TRBD2 TGTGCCAGCAGCTTAGATGCGACTAGCAGACCTCAAGTATTT CASSLDATSRPQVF
. TRBJ1-2 TRBV20-1 . TGCAGTGCTAGTCCAGTGAGTCCCACCTTC CSASPVSPTF
. TRBJ2-7 TRBV10-3 . TGTGCCATCAGGAGCTCCTACGAGCAGTACTTC CAIRSSYEQYF
few TRBJ1-4 TRBV3-1/TRBV3-2 . TGTGCCAGCAGCCAATGGGGGAATGAAAAACTGTTTTTT CASSQWGNEKLFF
once TRBJ1-2 TRBV14 . TGTGCCAGCAGCCAAGAAAACAGGGAAACGTCTGGCTACACCTTC CASSQENRETSGYTF
few TRBJ1-3 TRBV7-9 . TGTGCCAGCAGCCCGGGTATAACGACGAGCTCTGGAAACACCATATATTTT CASSPGITTSSGNTIYF
once TRBJ1-2 TRBV18 . TGTGCCAGCTCACTGGAGGACTCCTATGGCTACACCTTC CASSLEDSYGYTF
. TRBJ2-1 TRBV6-1 . TGTGCCAGCAGTGAGTCCCTGGGGGCGGGTCACAATGAGCAGTTCTTC CASSESLGAGHNEQFF
. TRBJ1-6 TRBV6-2/TRBV6-3 . TGTGCCAGCAGTTACCAGGCCGCAGGATCACCCCTCCACTTT CASSYQAAGSPLHF
. TRBJ1-1 TRBV6-2/TRBV6-3 TRBD1 TGTGCCAGCAGTGGCTACAGGGGGCGTTTGGACACTGAAGCTTTCTTT CASSGYRGRLDTEAFF
. TRBJ2-7 TRBV28 . TGTGCCAGCAGTAAGGGGGATACAGGCAAGCAGTACTTC CASSKGDTGKQYF
once TRBJ2-5 TRBV28 TRBD1 TGTGCCAGCAGCGGGGACAGGGGGTTCCAAGAGACCCAGTACTTC CASSGDRGFQETQYF
. TRBJ1-2 TRBV4-1 TRBD1 TGCGCCAGCAGCCAAGGCAGGGGGCTAGCCTATGGCTACACCTTC CASSQGRGLAYGYTF